This T cell receptor beta chain was documented in a study of CD8+ T cells in alopecia areata. Regarding the study as a whole: Patients showed less clear TCR sequence sharing than mice, possibly partly because of HLA diversity. Besides other cells, scalp samples also yield sequences of resident alphabeta T cells from normal skin. Higher clonality was seen in lesional scalp than in normal scalp, especially in alopecia totalis/universalis.

Starting from PBMCs, sorting isolated CD4+ and CD8+ T cells. Note on this clone: Its antigen is as yet unknown.

RNA extraction was followed by reverse transcription into cDNA, which acted as the sequencing template. TCRdb's copy holds only in-frame clones and misses some; the assay was immunoSEQ multiplex PCR. The table records some 180,000 clones, more than 50% of them present only once. Trimming cost V 4 bases and J 6 bases, with 11 bases left between them. Germline assignment: CDR1 SGHDT and CDR2 YYEEEE. The CDR3 contains 13 residues. The chain links TRBV5-6 to TRBJ2-1; D not certain. This clonotype was sampled from a human donor in good health. Sample: CD8+ T cells sorted from blood. The CDR3 protein is CASSAEYSNEQFF. DNA of the CDR3: TGTGCCAGCAGCGCCGAGTACAGCAATGAGCAGTTCTTC.